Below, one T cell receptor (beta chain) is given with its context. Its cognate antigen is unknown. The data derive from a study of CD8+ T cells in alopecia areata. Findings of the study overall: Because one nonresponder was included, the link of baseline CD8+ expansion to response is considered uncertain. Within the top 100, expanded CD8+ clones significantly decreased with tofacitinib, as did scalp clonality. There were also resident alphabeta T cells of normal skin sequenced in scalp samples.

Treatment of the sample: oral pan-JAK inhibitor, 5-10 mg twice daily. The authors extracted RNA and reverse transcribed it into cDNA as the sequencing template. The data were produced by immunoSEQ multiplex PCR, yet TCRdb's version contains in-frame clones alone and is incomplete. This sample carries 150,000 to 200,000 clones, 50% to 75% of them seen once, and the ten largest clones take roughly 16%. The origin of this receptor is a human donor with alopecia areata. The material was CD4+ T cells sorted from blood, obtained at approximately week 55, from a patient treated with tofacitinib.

CDR3 protein: CASSLTPRQMGKLHGGETQYF. Here the CDR3 DNA reads TGTGCCAGCAGCTTAACCCCCCGCCAAATGGGCAAACTCCACGGGGGAGAGACCCAGTACTTC. The gene calls are TRBV7-7 and TRBJ2-5; weak D call: TRBD2 (6 bases). Germline CDR1 is SSHAT and CDR2 is FNYEAQ (reference sequence). V was shortened by 2 bases and J by 4 bases, with 32 bases between the two germline ends. The CDR3 spans 21 residues.